The 10 T cell receptor beta chains listed next were all sequenced from one sample in a study of cytomegalovirus exposure and HLA in healthy donors. Only in-frame clones appear in the TCRdb table, and some are missing; sequencing was by immunoSEQ multiplex PCR. The sample holds some 130,000 clones, approximately 82% seen once. Sequencing was done on a sample of PBMCs. Receptors originate from a man aged 25-40 years in good health and CMV-seropositive.

J is TRBJ2-7 and V is TRBV6-5, with D possibly being TRBD1 (6 bases). CDR1 and CDR2 (germline): MNHEY, SVGAGI. This CDR3 has 14 residues. Trimming removed 6 bases from V and 3 bases from J, with 15 bases in between. Here the CDR3 reads CASSRRDTFYEQYF. The CDR3, as DNA: TGTGCCAGCAGCCGCCGGGACACCTTCTACGAGCAGTACTTC.

This clone was observed a single time. The gene calls are TRBV6-5 and TRBJ2-7; TRBD1 matches 8 bases. J lost 4 bases, V lost 0 bases, and 8 bases had no gene match. The CDR3 loop spans 16 amino acids. Germline values: CDR1 MNHEY, CDR2 SVGAGI. The chain's CDR3 is CASSYSSGTGMYEQYF. CDR3 nucleotides: TGTGCCAGCAGTTACTCGTCCGGGACAGGAATGTACGAGCAGTACTTC.

This chain links TRBV18 with TRBJ2-3; no clear D gene. Trimming pared 4 bases from V and 6 bases from J, leaving 5 bases between. This CDR3 is built from 11 residues. Per germline, CDR1 KGHSH and CDR2 LQKENI. CDR3 DNA: TGTGCCAGCTCACGTCTCGATACGCAGTATTTT. It is translated as CASSRLDTQYF.

This rearrangement joins TRBV7-2 to TRBJ1-4; TRBD1 agrees at 11 bases. From germline, CDR1 is SGHTA and CDR2 FQGNSA. Unmatched junction bases numbered 5, after V lost 4 bases and J lost 7 bases. The CDR3 covers 15 residues. The CDR3 is CASSSGGTGGEKLFF. CDR3 bases: TGTGCCAGCAGCTCCGGCGGGACAGGGGGTGAAAAACTGTTTTTT.

The V call is TRBV20-1, the J call TRBJ1-2; D gene ambiguous. The CDR3 runs to 11 residues. Trimming cost V 6 bases and J 4 bases, with 9 bases left between them. CDR1 DFQATT and CDR2 SNEGSKA come from the germline V gene (reference sequence). The CDR3 DNA reads TGCAGTGCCGTCCTTCCCTATGGCTACACCTTC. Its protein is CSAVLPYGYTF.

The gene calls are TRBV5-6 and TRBJ1-6; D remains ambiguous. The germline V gene encodes CDR1 SGHDT and CDR2 YYEEEE. CDR3 size: 17 residues. Deletions cut 0 bases from V and 0 bases from J, with 10 bases between. In DNA, the CDR3 is TGTGCCAGCAGCTTGGGGCAAACTAGCTCCTATAATTCACCCCTCCACTTT. Protein sequence: CASSLGQTSSYNSPLHF. Based on the CDR3 plus reference TRBV5-6 and TRBJ1-6, the full variable domain is DAGVTQSPTHLIKTRGQQVTLRCSPKSGHDTVSWYQQALGQGPQFIFQYYEEEERQRGNFPDRFSGHQFPNYSSELNVNALLLGDSALYLCASSLGQTSSYNSPLHFGNGTRLTVT.

This clone was counted many times. The rearrangement links TRBV13 to TRBJ1-2; unclear D gene. V lost 0 bases and J 9 bases, leaving 14 bases between the germline ends. Looked up from germline, CDR1 is PRHDT and CDR2 is FYEKMQ (reference sequence). The CDR3 spans 14 residues. The CDR3 nucleotides read TGTGCCAGCAGCTTAGGCCGCGAGATCCCCAGCTACACCTTC. This gives the protein CASSLGREIPSYTF. The full variable domain, rest sourced from reference TRBV13 and TRBJ1-2, is AAGVIQSPRHLIKEKRETATLKCYPIPRHDTVYWYQQGPGQDPQFLISFYEKMQSDKGSIPDRFSAQQFSDYHSELNMSSLELGDSALYFCASSLGREIPSYTFGSGTRLTVV.

Concerning this clone: The sample contains more than one DNA sequence encoding this CDR3. V usage is TRBV18 and J usage is TRBJ1-1; D is unclear. The germline V gene encodes CDR1 KGHSH and CDR2 LQKENI. Trimming shortened V by 6 bases and J by 2 bases, and 10 bases separated the two germline ends. The CDR3 has 13 residues. CDR3 protein: CASSPGLNTEAFF. The CDR3 coding sequence is TGTGCCAGCTCCCCTGGACTTAACACTGAAGCTTTCTTT.

The chain has TRBV4-1 and TRBJ1-1; D perhaps matches TRBD1 (5 bases). V was clipped by 4 bases and J by 6 bases, with 15 bases between them. This CDR3 region has 14 residues. The germline V gene encodes CDR1 MGHRA and CDR2 YSYEKL. The CDR3 DNA sequence: TGCGCCAGCAGCCCTATGGGGGGAGTGTCTGAAGCTTTCTTT. This gives the protein CASSPMGGVSEAFF.

The genes are TRBV4-3 and TRBJ2-1; D remains ambiguous. The CDR3 consists of 15 residues. Germline V gene data show CDR1 as LGHNA and CDR2 as YSLEER. Trimming took off 0 bases at V and 4 bases at J, with 10 bases between the two ends. The CDR3, as DNA: TGCGCCAGCAGCCAAGATTCGTCGCGGTACAATGAGCAGTTCTTC. Its protein product is CASSQDSSRYNEQFF.